These T cell receptor beta chains were read from a single sample in a study of beta chain features in type 1 diabetes. Clones were read by immunoSEQ multiplex PCR, and TCRdb kept only the in-frame ones, dropping some. This sample has around 430,000 clones, with about 30% found just once. The material sequenced was naive CD4+ T cells from blood. The source of these receptors is a man between 18 and 29 years old in good health. Each CDR3 is given with its conserved first and last residue. The D gene is left open where the match is weak. Part of the rows lack a size; the others show once, few, many or a class for expanded clones.

- | TRBJ2-3 | 14 | TRBV5-1 | few | CASSLGSQTDTQYF | TGCGCCAGCAGCTTGGGCTCCCAGACAGATACGCAGTATTTT
- | TRBJ2-6 | 17 | TRBV11-1 | - | CASSFTGSYSGANVLTF | TGTGCCAGCAGCTTTACGGGGAGTTACTCTGGGGCCAACGTCCTGACTTTC
TRBD1 | TRBJ2-1 | 15 | TRBV5-6 | - | CASSFTGTGRHEQFF | TGTGCCAGCAGCTTTACCGGGACAGGGCGGCATGAGCAGTTCTTC
- | TRBJ2-3 | 15 | TRBV5-5 | - | CASSLFGGSTDTQYF | TGTGCCAGCAGCTTGTTCGGGGGAAGCACAGATACGCAGTATTTT
- | TRBJ2-5 | 13 | TRBV7-9 | few | CASVITGQETQYF | TGTGCCAGCGTGATAACAGGGCAAGAGACCCAGTACTTC
- | TRBJ2-7 | 16 | TRBV21-1 | - | CASSFPPSGPSYEQYF | TGTGCCAGCAGCTTCCCGCCTAGCGGGCCATCCTACGAGCAGTACTTC
TRBD2 | TRBJ2-3 | 14 | TRBV29-1 | - | CSGRLAGGRNTQYF | TGCAGCGGCCGACTAGCGGGAGGGCGAAATACGCAGTATTTT
- | TRBJ1-2 | 14 | TRBV7-2 | - | CASSLVDGFYGYTF | TGTGCCAGCAGCTTAGTCGACGGCTTCTATGGCTACACCTTC
TRBD2 | TRBJ2-1 | 15 | TRBV5-1 | few | CASKEGTSGIDEQFF | TGCGCCAGCAAAGAAGGGACTAGCGGGATCGATGAGCAGTTCTTC
- | TRBJ1-3 | 15 | TRBV30 | - | CAWSVRQSSGNTIYF | TGTGCCTGGAGTGTACGGCAGAGCTCTGGAAACACCATATATTTT
- | TRBJ1-2 | 12 | TRBV7-2 | - | CASSFIRYGYTF | TGTGCCAGCAGCTTCATACGTTATGGCTACACCTTC
- | TRBJ2-7 | 11 | TRBV29-1 | - | CSVDSDYEQYF | TGCAGCGTTGATAGCGACTACGAGCAGTACTTC
TRBD2 | TRBJ2-1 | 18 | TRBV30 | - | CAWSGGKSLAVSYNEQFF | TGTGCCTGGAGTGGTGGGAAGAGCCTAGCGGTTTCCTACAATGAGCAGTTCTTC
- | TRBJ1-2 | 14 | TRBV2 | once | CASSADPRPYGYTF | TGTGCCAGCAGCGCGGACCCGCGTCCCTATGGCTACACCTTC
- | TRBJ2-7 | 14 | TRBV5-1 | few | CASSLEAVTYEQYF | TGCGCCAGCAGCTTGGAGGCAGTTACCTACGAGCAGTACTTC
- | TRBJ2-5 | 15 | TRBV5-1 | - | CASSVAGTGQETQYF | TGCGCCAGCAGCGTGGCCGGGACCGGCCAAGAGACCCAGTACTTC
- | TRBJ1-1 | 13 | TRBV30 | few | CAWSSELGTEAFF | TGTGCCTGGAGTTCCGAGTTAGGCACTGAAGCTTTCTTT
- | TRBJ2-1 | 15 | TRBV5-6 | few | CASNSWTVSYNEQFF | TGTGCCAGCAACTCCTGGACGGTCTCCTACAATGAGCAGTTCTTC
- | TRBJ2-6 | 13 | TRBV30 | many | CAWRGSGANVLTF | TGTGCCTGGAGGGGGTCCGGGGCCAACGTCCTGACTTTC
TRBD1 | TRBJ1-4 | 16 | TRBV9 | - | CASGSDRGLPNEKLFF | TGTGCCAGCGGCTCGGACAGGGGCCTTCCTAATGAAAAACTGTTTTTT
- | TRBJ2-6 | 14 | TRBV5-1 | - | CASSFLDGANVLTF | TGCGCCAGCAGCTTCTTGGACGGGGCCAACGTCCTGACTTTC
TRBD1 | TRBJ2-7 | 14 | TRBV5-4 | - | CASSATGELYEQYF | TGTGCCAGCAGCGCCACAGGGGAGCTCTACGAGCAGTACTTC
- | TRBJ2-3 | 15 | TRBV29-1 | few | CSVGLGLTLGNTQYF | TGCAGCGTTGGGCTAGGGCTGACCCTCGGGAATACGCAGTATTTT
TRBD1 | TRBJ2-7 | 14 | TRBV7-9 | - | CASSSGTGGYEQYF | TGTGCCAGCAGCTCCGGGACAGGGGGCTATGAGCAGTACTTC
- | TRBJ2-4 | 16 | TRBV10-3 | - | CAISESSGLAKNIQYF | TGTGCCATCAGTGAGTCCAGCGGACTAGCCAAAAACATTCAGTACTTC
- | TRBJ2-2 | 12 | TRBV7-9 | - | CASSLASGELFF | TGTGCCAGCAGCTTAGCTTCCGGGGAGCTGTTTTTT
- | TRBJ1-2 | 13 | TRBV29-1 | - | CSGGQHNGYGYTF | TGCAGCGGCGGACAGCATAATGGGTATGGCTACACCTTC
- | TRBJ2-5 | 15 | TRBV9 | - | CASSVAWQGPETQYF | TGTGCCAGCAGCGTAGCTTGGCAGGGACCCGAGACCCAGTACTTC
- | TRBJ2-2 | 14 | TRBV18 | - | CASSPDRNTGELFF | TGTGCCAGCTCACCAGACAGGAACACCGGGGAGCTGTTTTTT
- | TRBJ2-5 | 11 | TRBV5-6 | - | CASSLRETQYF | TGTGCCAGCAGCTTGCGCGAGACCCAGTACTTC